The following is a T cell receptor (beta chain) sequence with its context. What it binds is unknown. A multiplex PCR was run with 60 Vbeta primers and 13 Jbeta primers. TCRdb's copy holds only in-frame clones and misses some; the assay was immunoSEQ multiplex PCR. The sample includes some 150,000 clones, around 79% of them seen just once. Germline CDR1 and CDR2: MDHEN and SYDVKM. The junction had 21 bases not matched to a gene; V was cut back by 7 bases and J by 4 bases. The CDR3 runs to 18 residues. The sample comes from a study of cytomegalovirus exposure and HLA in healthy donors. Study-level findings and limits: Several V segments, TRBV6-2 and TRBV6-3 among them, could not be told apart and were dropped. Researchers reported in a later analysis that a missense DCLRE1C variant was tied to TCR beta V- and J-gene trimming. Only CMV serostatus was available as immune exposure information.

The sequence was collected from a man aged 25 to 45 in good health and CMV-seropositive. The chain has TRBV28 and TRBJ2-7; 8 bases fit TRBD2. Sequencing was performed on PBMCs. Here the CDR3 reads CASTFSPNSRGGIYEQYF. For the CDR3, the DNA is TGTGCCAGCACTTTCTCCCCGAATAGCCGGGGGGGAATTTACGAGCAGTACTTC.